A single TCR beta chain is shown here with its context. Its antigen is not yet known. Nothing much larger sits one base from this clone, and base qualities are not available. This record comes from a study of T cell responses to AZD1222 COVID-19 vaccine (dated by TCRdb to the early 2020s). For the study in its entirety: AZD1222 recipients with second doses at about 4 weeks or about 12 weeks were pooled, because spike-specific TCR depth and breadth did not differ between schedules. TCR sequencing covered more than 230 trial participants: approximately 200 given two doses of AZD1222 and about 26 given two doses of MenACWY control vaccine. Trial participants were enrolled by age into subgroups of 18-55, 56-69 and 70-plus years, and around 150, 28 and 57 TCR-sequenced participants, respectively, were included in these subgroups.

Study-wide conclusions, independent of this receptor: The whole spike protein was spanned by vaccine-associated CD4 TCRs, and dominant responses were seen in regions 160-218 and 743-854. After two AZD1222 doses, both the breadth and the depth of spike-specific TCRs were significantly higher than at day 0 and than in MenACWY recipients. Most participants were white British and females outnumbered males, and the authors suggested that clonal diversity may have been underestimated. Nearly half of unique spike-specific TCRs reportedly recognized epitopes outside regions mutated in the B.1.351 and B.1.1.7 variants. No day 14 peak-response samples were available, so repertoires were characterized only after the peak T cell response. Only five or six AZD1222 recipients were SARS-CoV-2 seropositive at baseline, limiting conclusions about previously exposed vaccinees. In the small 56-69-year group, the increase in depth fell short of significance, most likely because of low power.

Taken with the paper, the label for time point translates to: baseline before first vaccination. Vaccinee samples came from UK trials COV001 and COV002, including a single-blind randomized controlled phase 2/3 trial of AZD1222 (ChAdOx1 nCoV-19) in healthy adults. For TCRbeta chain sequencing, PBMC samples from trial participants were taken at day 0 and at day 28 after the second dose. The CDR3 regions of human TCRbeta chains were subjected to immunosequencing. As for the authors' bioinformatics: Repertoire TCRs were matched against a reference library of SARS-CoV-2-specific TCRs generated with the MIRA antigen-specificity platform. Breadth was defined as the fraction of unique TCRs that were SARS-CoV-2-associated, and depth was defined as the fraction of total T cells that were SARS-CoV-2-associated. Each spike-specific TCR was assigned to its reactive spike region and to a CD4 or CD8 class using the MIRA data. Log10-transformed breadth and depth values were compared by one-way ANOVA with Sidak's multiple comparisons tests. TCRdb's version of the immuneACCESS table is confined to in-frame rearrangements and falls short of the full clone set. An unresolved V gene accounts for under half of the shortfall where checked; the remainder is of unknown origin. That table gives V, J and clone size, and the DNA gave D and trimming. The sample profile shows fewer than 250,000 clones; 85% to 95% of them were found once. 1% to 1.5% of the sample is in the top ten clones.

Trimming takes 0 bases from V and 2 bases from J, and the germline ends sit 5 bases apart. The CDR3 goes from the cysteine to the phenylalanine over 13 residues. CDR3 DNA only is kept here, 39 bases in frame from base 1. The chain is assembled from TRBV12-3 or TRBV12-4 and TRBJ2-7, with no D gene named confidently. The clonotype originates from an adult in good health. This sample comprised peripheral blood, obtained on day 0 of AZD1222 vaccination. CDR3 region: CASSLAGAYEQYF. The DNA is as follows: TGTGCCAGCAGTTTAGCTGGGGCCTACGAGCAGTACTTC.